A selection of T cell receptor beta chains follows, all from one sample in a study of T cells expressing NK-cell markers. For each CDR3 protein, TCRdb gives one entry from its re-call of the 5' RACE reads, without DNA. The sample totals about 260,000 distinct CDR3 sequences. The material sequenced was blood T cells: a sorted CD56 or NKG2C T cell subset, CD4+ or CD8+ T cells, or bulk PBMC T cells (not recorded which). These receptors originate from a man aged 18-30 years in good health. The CDR3 runs from the conserved cysteine through the conserved F or W.

j_gene	v_gene	CDR3aa
TRBJ1-1	TRBV29-1	CSVAQGSANTEAFF
TRBJ2-1	TRBV19	CASSVGTSANSYNEQFF
TRBJ1-1	TRBV15	CATSSDGRNTEAFF
TRBJ1-5	TRBV7-8	CASSPLEGGLSNQPQHF
TRBJ2-1	TRBV5-6	CATDQQGVKNEQFF
TRBJ1-2	TRBV6-5	CASSLQGLSFYGYTF
TRBJ2-5	TRBV25-1	CASSEVRNQETQYF
TRBJ2-1	TRBV29-1	CSAGYSYNEQFF
TRBJ2-1	TRBV6-2/TRBV6-3	CASSPLGTSGFEQFF
TRBJ2-1	TRBV21-1	CASSKALLVVFGTAKYNEQFF
TRBJ1-3	TRBV12-3/TRBV12-4	CASSLAQSGNTIYF
TRBJ2-2	TRBV18	CASSPPARGSGELFF
TRBJ2-3	TRBV5-1	CASRPLAGADLSTDTQYF
TRBJ2-1	TRBV30	CAWSARREAVQFF
TRBJ2-2	TRBV12-3/TRBV12-4	CASSYSGRFGELFF
TRBJ2-7	TRBV5-5	CASSPQIRNEQYF
TRBJ2-2	TRBV29-1	CSVAGYRELFF
TRBJ2-1	TRBV19	CASSISGRLSEQFF
TRBJ1-1	TRBV4-3	CASSVTRGTEAFF
TRBJ2-3	TRBV30	CAWSVGDLTDTQYF
TRBJ2-6	TRBV20-1	CSAQRTGLDSGANVLTF
TRBJ2-1	TRBV7-9	CASSRTSGRLDEQFF
TRBJ2-3	TRBV19	CASNPTGAYTDTQYF
TRBJ1-5	TRBV19	CASNMGPVTNQPQHF
TRBJ2-3	TRBV7-7	CASSMGTGASDTQYF
TRBJ1-2	TRBV5-6	CASSLRGSYGYTF
TRBJ2-1	TRBV7-3	CASSLGLAGEQFF
TRBJ2-1	TRBV7-8	CASSRDGTEQFF
TRBJ1-2	TRBV18	CASSLGDRGHGYTF
TRBJ1-4	TRBV20-1	CSAQGVEDEKLFF
TRBJ1-2	TRBV29-1	CSVSAVRVGGYTF
TRBJ2-7	TRBV25-1	CASGFGDSYYEQYF
TRBJ2-1	TRBV3-1	CASSQEGLAVDNEQFF